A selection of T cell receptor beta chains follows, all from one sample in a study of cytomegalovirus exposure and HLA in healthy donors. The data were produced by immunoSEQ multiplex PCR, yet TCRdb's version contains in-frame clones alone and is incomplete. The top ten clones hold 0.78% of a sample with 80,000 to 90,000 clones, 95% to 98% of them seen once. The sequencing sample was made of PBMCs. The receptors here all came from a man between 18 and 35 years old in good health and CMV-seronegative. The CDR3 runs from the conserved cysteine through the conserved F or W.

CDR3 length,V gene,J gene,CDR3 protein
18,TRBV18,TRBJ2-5,CASSPPVEIAPNQETQYF
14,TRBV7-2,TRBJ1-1,CASSLAGGYTEAFF
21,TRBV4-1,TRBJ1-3,CASSPPAARGPYFLSGNTIYF
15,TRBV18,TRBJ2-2,CASSLDSENTGELFF
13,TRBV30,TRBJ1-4,CASPRDSGEKLFF
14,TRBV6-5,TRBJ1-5,CATAGTGGDQPQHF
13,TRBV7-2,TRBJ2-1,CASSFGLNNEQFF
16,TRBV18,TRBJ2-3,CASSPLAGAPTDTQYF
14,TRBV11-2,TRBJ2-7,CASSPGLAGLLGYF
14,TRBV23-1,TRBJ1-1,CASSHRTINTEAFF
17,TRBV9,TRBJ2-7,CASSAKGGRINSYEQYF
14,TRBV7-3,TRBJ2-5,CASSLREGIETQYF
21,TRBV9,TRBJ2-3,CASSVAYSRGVSGMFTDTQYF
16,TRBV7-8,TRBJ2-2,CASSTTTGTNTGELFF
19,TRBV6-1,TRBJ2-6,CASSAYYGQGARGANVLTF
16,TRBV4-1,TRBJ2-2,CASSPDGGLLGGELFF
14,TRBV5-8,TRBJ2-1,CASSYRDSRSERFF
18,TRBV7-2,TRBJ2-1,CASSLEAVPHPQGYEQFF
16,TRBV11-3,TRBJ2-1,CASSLTSGRSYNEQFF
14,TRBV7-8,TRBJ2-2,CASSGDSNTGELFF
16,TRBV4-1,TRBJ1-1,CASSQESGQGLGEAFF
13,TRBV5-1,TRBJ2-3,CASSLRRGDTQYF
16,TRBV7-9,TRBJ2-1,CASSRGLAGLYNEQFF
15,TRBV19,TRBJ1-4,CASSIVGALNEKLFF
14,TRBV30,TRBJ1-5,CAWREQGSVQPQHF
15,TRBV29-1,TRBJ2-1,CSAPGAGGPSDEQFF
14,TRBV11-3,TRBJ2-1,CASSLIGGKNEQFF
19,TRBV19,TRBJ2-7,CASSIGLPRGGGNSYEQYF
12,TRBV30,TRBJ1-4,CAWTREDEKLFF
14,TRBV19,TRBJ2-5,CASSIVHREETQYF
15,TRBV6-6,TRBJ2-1,CASSYPGLNYNEQFF
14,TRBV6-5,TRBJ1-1,CASRRQGLVAEAFF
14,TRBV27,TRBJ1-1,CASSLSRGSTEAFF
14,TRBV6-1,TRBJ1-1,CASMETVMDTEAFF
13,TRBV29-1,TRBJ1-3,CSVVPAGGNTIYF
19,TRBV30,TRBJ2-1,CAWSHRSGRALMTYNEQFF
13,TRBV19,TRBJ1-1,CASIQWGDTEAFF
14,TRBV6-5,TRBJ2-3,CASSWGQLSDTQYF
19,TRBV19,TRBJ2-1,CASSIPGLAGGSSYNEQFF
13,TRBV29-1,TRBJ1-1,CSVATRGGTEAFF
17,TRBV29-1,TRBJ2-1,CSVDPLQGEHGTNEQFF
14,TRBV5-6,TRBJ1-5,CASSFTGGNQPQHF
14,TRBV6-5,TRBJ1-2,CASTPGGGYYGYTF
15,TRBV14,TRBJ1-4,CASSQDRREYEKLFF
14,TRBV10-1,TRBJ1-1,CASRGGSDDTEAFF
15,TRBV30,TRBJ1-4,CAWSVPKGGGEKLFF
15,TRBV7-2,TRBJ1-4,CASSPSGQTNEKLFF
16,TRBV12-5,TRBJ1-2,CASGLVRDRGTYGYTF
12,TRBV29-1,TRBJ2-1,CSAGRGWDEQFF
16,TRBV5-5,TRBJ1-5,CASTVLPGTGDQPQHF
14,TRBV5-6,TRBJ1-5,CASSLTGKGQPQHF
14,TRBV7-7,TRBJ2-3,CASSVGQGTDTQYF
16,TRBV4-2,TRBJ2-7,CASSQTMTSGSYEQYF
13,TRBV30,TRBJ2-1,CAWEDSGSYEQFF
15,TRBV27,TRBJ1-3,CASKRQGALGNTIYF
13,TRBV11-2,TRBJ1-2,CASSRGRNYGYTF
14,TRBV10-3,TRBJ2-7,CAISGTSGSYEQYF
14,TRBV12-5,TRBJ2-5,CASGSGQGQETQYF